The clone carrying this TCR beta chain was seen at least ten times. These data originate in a study of CD8+CD57+ T cells in acquired aplastic anemia. Looking at the study overall: Each DNA sample taken from sorted CD4+ and CD8+ cells came to about 3 ug on average.

Individuals selected for sequencing had exhibited CD8+CD57+ cell expansion on flow cytometry. In all patients, the disease was severe acquired aplastic anemia. Blood was sampled before the patients had received any therapy. This CDR3 comprises 15 residues. V was pared by 1 base and J by 3 bases, with 13 bases between. Looked up from germline, CDR1 is SQVTM and CDR2 is ANQGSEA. Genomic DNA templated the TCR beta VDJ and CDR3 profiling. TCRdb redid the calling of the reads with MiXCR, one entry per CDR3 protein. Of about 180,000 distinct CDR3 sequences detected, about half appear once; the ten largest clones hold 10% to 15%.

The source is a human donor with aplastic anemia. Sequenced sample: sorted CD4+, CD8+, or CD8+CD57+ T cells (not recorded which) from PBMCs. This chain links TRBV29-1 with TRBJ2-1, with a tentative D call TRBD1 (6 bases). This chain's CDR3 is CSVEGGQGIYNEQFF. DNA of the CDR3: TGCAGCGTTGAAGGAGGGCAGGGGATCTACAATGAGCAGTTCTTC.